This record concerns one T cell receptor (beta chain) sequence. As yet, its antigen is unknown. The data originate from a study of identical twins. Points from the study as a whole: Weaker excess sharing between twins was seen in beta out-of-frame sequences.

Via MiXCR, TCRdb re-called the 5' RACE reads, giving one row per CDR3 protein. The sample has more than 1.5 million distinct CDR3 sequences; about 30% are singletons. The sequence was obtained from a newborn girl in good health. Material for sequencing was cord blood.

CDR3 sequence (DNA): TGTGCCAGCAGTCTGGAGGTGATGAACACTGAAGCTTTCTTT. Translating gives CASSLEVMNTEAFF. The chain has TRBV7-9 and TRBJ1-1, with D uncertain. V was clipped by 6 bases and J by 0 bases, with 11 bases between them. Germline assignment: CDR1 SEHNR and CDR2 FQNEAQ (reference sequence). The CDR3 length is 14 residues.